One sample yielded the 19 T cell receptor beta chains listed below, sequenced in a study of shared clonotypes between healthy human individuals (dated by TCRdb to 2020 to 2022). Preparation of the library involved the immunoSEQ multiplex PCR assay. This is the immuneACCESS table as TCRdb keeps it, with only in-frame sequences that have V and J called. A part of the clones is gone; compared with another copy, unresolved V genes explain less than half, and the rest is unexplained. A total of millions of clones appear in this sample, roughly 93% of them only once. Jointly, the top ten make up about 0.37% of the sample. The sequencing input was naive CD4+ T cells from PBMCs. The cell subset or site label corresponds to: CD45RA+ positively selected. Receptors originate from a man between 18 and 29 years old in good health. Some clones in this sample may be carry-over from other donors' samples.

V gene TRBV15 combines with J gene TRBJ1-2; TRBD1 agrees at 9 bases. The CDR3 spans 16 residues. The germline CDR1 and CDR2 sequences are LNHNV and YYDKDF (reference sequence). Trimming took 0 bases from V and 2 from J; bases not matched to a gene: 4. As DNA, the CDR3 is TGTGCCACCAGCAGAGACCGCGGACAGGGGAACTATGGCTACACCTTC. Translation gives CATSRDRGQGNYGYTF.

The DNA of the CDR3 is TGTGCCAGCAGCCCGCGAGGGAGGGCAGACCCAGGAAGCTATGGCTACACCTTC. Translating gives CASSPRGRADPGSYGYTF. The V call is TRBV14, the J call TRBJ1-2, with D hard to call. The germline V and J ends were trimmed by 4 bases and 4 bases, with 25 bases remaining between them. Germline V gene lookup returns CDR1 SGHDN and CDR2 FVKESK. This CDR3 has 18 residues.

V and J are TRBV2 and TRBJ2-1, with 14 bases matching TRBD2. From germline, CDR1 is SNHLY and CDR2 FYNNEI. CDR3 length equals 15 residues. V shed 7 bases, J shed 7 bases, and the junction held 6 bases outside the gene matches. The CDR3 DNA reads as TGTGCCAGCATCGGGACTAGCGGGAGTTTAAATGAGCAGTTCTTC. Amino acid sequence: CASIGTSGSLNEQFF.

In its sample, this clone was seen once. CDR3 region: CASRGQVNYGYTF. The CDR3 DNA sequence: TGTGCCAGCCGGGGACAGGTAAACTATGGCTACACCTTC. The chain has TRBV2 and TRBJ1-2; 8 bases agree with TRBD1. Germline V gene lookup returns CDR1 SNHLY and CDR2 FYNNEI. The CDR3 spans 13 residues. Germline trimming cut 8 bases from V and 2 bases from J; bases unmatched to any gene: 4.

The V and J genes are TRBV2 and TRBJ1-1; D possibly corresponds to TRBD1 (5 bases). CDR3 size: 10 residues. Germline CDR1 SNHLY, CDR2 FYNNEI. V was pared by 6 bases and J by 6 bases, with 5 bases between. CDR3 coding DNA: TGTGCCAGCAGACAGGCTGAAGCTTTCTTT. Translating gives CASRQAEAFF.

This chain links TRBV6-6 with TRBJ1-1, with a possible D match to TRBD1 (6 bases). The ends were cut back, 1 base at V and 7 bases at J, with 13 bases in the middle. The V gene's germline CDR1 is MNHNY and CDR2 SVGAGI (reference sequence). CDR3 length: 14 residues. CDR3 DNA sequence: TGTGCCAGCAGTTACTTAGGGGGGCAAGGTGAAGCTTTCTTT. It specifies CASSYLGGQGEAFF.

The chain couples TRBV5-1 to TRBJ2-7, with 11 nucleotides matching TRBD2. CDR3 size: 15 residues. The ends lost 4 bases at V and 2 bases at J; junction bases unmatched: 5. Germline CDR1 SGHRS, CDR2 YFSETQ. The DNA for the CDR3 is TGCGCCAGCAGCATTGGGACTAGCGGAACCTACGAGCAGTACTTC. Residues: CASSIGTSGTYEQYF.

A few counts support this clone. The V call is TRBV7-9, the J call TRBJ2-2; a weak D match, TRBD1 (5 bases). From germline, CDR1 is SEHNR and CDR2 FQNEAQ (reference sequence). This CDR3 is 12 amino acids long. Trimming cost V 5 bases and J 6 bases, with 7 bases left between them. Written as DNA, the CDR3 is TGTGCCAGCAGCCCAGGGCCCGGGGAGCTGTTTTTT. The encoded protein is CASSPGPGELFF.

The chain recombines TRBV10-1 with TRBJ1-1, with TRBD1 as a possible D gene (6 bases). The CDR3 sequence is 15 residues long. Germline V gives CDR1 WNHNN, CDR2 SYGVQD (reference sequence). The V end was cut by 4 bases, the J end by 2 bases, with 14 bases between. The CDR3 DNA reads as TGCGCCAGCAGTGCGAGACAGGCTTTAAACACTGAAGCTTTCTTT. This codes for CASSARQALNTEAFF.

This chain joins TRBV4-2 and TRBJ2-5, with 14 bases lining up with TRBD2. There are 16 residues in the CDR3. With V trimmed by 5 bases and J by 5 bases, 7 bases remained unmatched. Per germline, CDR1 LGHNA and CDR2 YNFKEQ. The CDR3 loop is CASSEGLAGAGETQYF. CDR3 bases: TGTGCCAGCAGCGAGGGACTAGCGGGAGCGGGGGAGACCCAGTACTTC.

The chain combines TRBV7-8 with TRBJ1-2, with TRBD1 as a possible D gene (6 bases). In germline, CDR1 is SGHVS, CDR2 FQNEAQ. The ends were cut back, 4 bases at V and 3 bases at J, with 18 bases in the middle. The CDR3 runs to 16 residues. CDR3 DNA: TGTGCCAGCAGCTCCGGCAGGGGCCTGGGGGACTATGGCTACACCTTC. This translates into CASSSGRGLGDYGYTF.

The chain employs TRBV13 and TRBJ2-1, with 7 bases that match TRBD1. Germline V gene data show CDR1 as PRHDT and CDR2 as FYEKMQ (reference sequence). The CDR3 contains 16 residues. V trimming: 3 bases; J trimming: 8 bases; junction bases outside the gene matches: 13. Here the CDR3 reads CASSFRSRGLYHEQFF. CDR3 sequence (DNA): TGTGCCAGCAGCTTTCGGTCGAGGGGGCTATACCATGAGCAGTTCTTC.

This clone showed up just once. V usage is TRBV7-3 and J usage is TRBJ1-1; possibly TRBD1 for D (6 bases). V was shortened by 2 bases and J by 3 bases, with 13 bases between the two germline ends. The CDR3 extends over 15 amino acids. Germline V gives CDR1 SGHTA, CDR2 FQGTGA. CDR3 sequence: CASSLGLGHHTEAFF. DNA of the CDR3: TGTGCCAGCAGCTTAGGTTTGGGACACCACACTGAAGCTTTCTTT.

The J gene is TRBJ2-7, the V gene TRBV11-1, with D unclear. The CDR3 contains 14 residues. Trimming shortened V by 2 bases and J by 2 bases, and 10 bases separated the two germline ends. Germline loops: CDR1 SGHAT, CDR2 FQDESV (reference sequence). The CDR3 spells CASSLQGPTYEQYF. CDR3 coding DNA: TGTGCCAGCAGCTTACAAGGACCAACCTACGAGCAGTACTTC. The full variable domain, its missing parts supplied by reference TRBV11-1 and TRBJ2-7, is EAEVAQSPRYKITEKSQAVAFWCDPISGHATLYWYRQILGQGPELLVQFQDESVVDDSQLPKDRFSAERLKGVDSTLKIQPAELGDSAMYLCASSLQGPTYEQYFGPGTRLTVT.

V gene TRBV11-3 combines with J gene TRBJ2-1, with TRBD2 matching 10 bases. The CDR3 is made up of 14 amino acids. The ends lost 5 bases at V and 3 bases at J; junction bases unmatched: 1. The germline CDR1 and CDR2 sequences are SGHNT and YENEEA. CDR3 nucleotides: TGTGCCAGCAGCCTAGCGGGGGACTACAATGAGCAGTTCTTC. Translation: CASSLAGDYNEQFF.

V is TRBV9 and J is TRBJ1-1; 11 bases fit TRBD1. Germline V gives CDR1 SGDLS, CDR2 YYNGEE. Unmatched junction bases numbered 12, after V lost 4 bases and J lost 1 base. This CDR3 spans 18 amino acids. The CDR3 coding sequence is TGTGCCAGCAGCTCCCCAGCCTTTGGGACAGGGGGGAACACTGAAGCTTTCTTT. Translated: CASSSPAFGTGGNTEAFF.

The V gene is TRBV27, the J gene TRBJ2-4, with TRBD2 matching over 7 bases. Germline-derived CDR1 and CDR2 are MNHEY and SMNVEV (reference sequence). The CDR3 is 13 amino acids. V dropped 3 bases and J dropped 8; count of bases not matched to a gene: 4. The CDR3: CASSFGGLDIQYF. The CDR3 DNA reads TGTGCCAGCAGTTTCGGGGGGTTAGACATTCAGTACTTC.

The chain joins TRBV7-2 to TRBJ1-1; 7 bases line up with TRBD1. Germline V gene sequence: CDR1 SGHTA, CDR2 FQGNSA. With V trimmed by 1 base and J by 1 base, 6 bases remained unmatched. This CDR3 comprises 16 residues. In DNA form, the CDR3 reads TGTGCCAGCAGCTTAGGCCAGGACAGGCCGAACACTGAAGCTTTCTTT. Encoded protein: CASSLGQDRPNTEAFF.

The CDR3 DNA is TGTGCCAGCAGTTTCAATGGGATCGGACTAGCGGGGTACAATGAGCAGTTCTTC. Translation: CASSFNGIGLAGYNEQFF. The chain couples TRBV28 to TRBJ2-1; 12 nucleotides align to TRBD2. Germline V lookup: CDR1 MDHEN, CDR2 SYDVKM. CDR3 length: 18 amino acids. With V trimmed by 3 bases and J by 4 bases, 10 bases remained unmatched.